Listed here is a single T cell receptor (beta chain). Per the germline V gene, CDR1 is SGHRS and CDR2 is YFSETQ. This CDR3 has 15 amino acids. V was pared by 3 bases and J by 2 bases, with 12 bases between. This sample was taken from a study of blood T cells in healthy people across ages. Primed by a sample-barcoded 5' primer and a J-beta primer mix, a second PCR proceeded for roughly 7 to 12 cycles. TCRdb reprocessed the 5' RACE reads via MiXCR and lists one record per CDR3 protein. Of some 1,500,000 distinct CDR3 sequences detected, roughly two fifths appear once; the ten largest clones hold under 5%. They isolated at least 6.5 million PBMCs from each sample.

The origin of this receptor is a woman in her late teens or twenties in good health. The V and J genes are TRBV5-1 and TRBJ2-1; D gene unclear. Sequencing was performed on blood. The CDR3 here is CASSSGVYTYNEQFF. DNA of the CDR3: TGCGCCAGCAGCTCAGGAGTTTACACCTACAATGAGCAGTTCTTC. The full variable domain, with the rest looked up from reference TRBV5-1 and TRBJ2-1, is KAGVTQTPRYLIKTRGQQVTLSCSPISGHRSVSWYQQTPGQGLQFLFEYFSETQRNKGNFPGRFSGRQFSNSRSEMNVSTLELGDSALYLCASSSGVYTYNEQFFGPGTRLTVL.